One and the same sample provided the 29 T cell receptor beta chains below, sequenced in a study of blood T cells in healthy people across ages. The authors ran a second PCR of about 6 to 11 cycles using a sample-barcoded 5' primer and a J-beta primer mix. In TCRdb, the 5' RACE reads were re-called with MiXCR into one record per CDR3 protein. The sample carries about 1,500,000 distinct CDR3 sequences, roughly 45% recorded once. Material: blood. The source of these receptors is a woman between 18 and 29 years old in good health.

The chain is built from TRBV11-1 and TRBJ2-2; 8 bases match TRBD2. The CDR3 has 17 residues. The V gene end was trimmed by 5 bases and the J gene end by 6 bases; junction bases not matched to a gene: 14. The germline V gene encodes CDR1 SGHAT and CDR2 FQDESV (reference sequence). The CDR3 coding sequence is TGTGCCAGCAGCCCCCTAGGCGGGGGGCTGGCGTCCGGGGAGCTGTTTTTT. This gives the protein CASSPLGGGLASGELFF.

The chain recombines TRBV4-2 with TRBJ2-7, with D perhaps assigned TRBD1 or TRBD2 (5 bases each). The length of the CDR3 is 16 residues. CDR1 LGHNA and CDR2 YNFKEQ come from the germline V gene. V was trimmed by 0 bases and J by 2 bases, leaving 14 bases between them. CDR3 in amino acids: CASSQDPSRGAYEQYF. In nucleotides, the CDR3 is TGTGCCAGCAGCCAAGATCCAAGTAGGGGAGCCTACGAGCAGTACTTC.

The chain has TRBV5-1 and TRBJ2-7; 9 bases match TRBD1. V was pared by 0 bases and J by 3 bases, with 7 bases of the junction left unmatched. This CDR3 is 16 amino acids long. Germline CDR1 reads SGHRS; CDR2 reads YFSETQ. CDR3 coding DNA: TGCGCCAGCAGCTTGGTGGGGACAGGGCACATCTACGAGCAGTACTTC. Protein: CASSLVGTGHIYEQYF.

Here the CDR3 DNA reads TGTGCCACCCTCTTCCTAGCGGGGGGAAACAATGAGCAGTACTTC. It codes for CATLFLAGGNNEQYF. The chain employs TRBV10-3 and TRBJ2-1, with TRBD2 matching over 11 bases. Near its end, the DNA agrees better with TRBJ2-7, so the J call may be wrong. Germline V CDR1 and CDR2: ENHRY, SYGVKD. The CDR3 consists of 15 residues.

The V gene is TRBV5-1, the J gene TRBJ2-3; D is possibly TRBD1 or TRBD2 (5 bases each). The length of the CDR3 is 15 residues. Trimming left V 0 bases short and J 4 bases short, with 12 bases between. The germline V gene encodes CDR1 SGHRS and CDR2 YFSETQ. CDR3 coding DNA: TGCGCCAGCAGCTTGGACGGGACGAACGCAGATACGCAGTATTTT. It encodes CASSLDGTNADTQYF.

This clonotype has only one observation. The chain joins TRBV29-1 to TRBJ2-7; D remains ambiguous. V lost 4 bases to trimming and J lost 1 base, with 17 bases between them. This CDR3 contains 15 residues. Germline lookup yields CDR1 SQVTM and CDR2 ANQGSEA. CDR3 DNA sequence: TGCAGCGTTGTCGTATCCCCCGCTAGGTCCTACGAGCAGTACTTC. Amino acid sequence: CSVVVSPARSYEQYF.

The chain employs TRBV6-1 and TRBJ2-7; TRBD2 matches 7 bases. Germline CDR1 and CDR2: MNHNS and SASEGT. After removal of 3 bases from V and 6 bases from J, the junction contained 8 bases not matched to a gene. This CDR3 contains 14 residues. CDR3 sequence: CASSEVAGVGEQYF. In DNA, the CDR3 is TGTGCCAGCAGTGAGGTCGCGGGGGTAGGCGAGCAGTACTTC.

The chain uses TRBV20-1 and TRBJ2-7, with TRBD1 matching over 9 bases. The J call may be faulty, since TRBJ2-5 better matches the DNA end. The CDR3 consists of 15 residues. From germline, CDR1 is DFQATT and CDR2 SNEGSKA (reference sequence). For the CDR3, the DNA is TGCAGTCTATTAGGCTGGACAGGGGAACTCGAGACCCAGTACTTC. This gives the protein CSLLGWTGELETQYF.

This clonotype showed up just a few times. J is TRBJ2-2 and V is TRBV29-1, with TRBD2 matching 10 bases. With V trimmed by 7 bases and J by 5 bases, 7 bases remained unmatched. This CDR3 region has 14 residues. Looked up from germline, CDR1 is SQVTM and CDR2 is ANQGSEA. The CDR3 nucleotides read TGCAGCGCTGGACTAGCGGATCTGACCGGGGAGCTGTTTTTT. This codes for CSAGLADLTGELFF.

The J gene is TRBJ1-1, the V gene TRBV15, with TRBD1 matching 7 bases. Trimming cost V 0 bases and J 6 bases; bases outside gene matches: 7. This CDR3 region has 15 residues. Germline-derived CDR1 and CDR2 are LNHNV and YYDKDF (reference sequence). The CDR3 region is CATSRDGVGTAEAFF. The CDR3 nucleotides are TGTGCCACCAGCAGAGATGGGGTGGGGACAGCTGAAGCTTTCTTT.

This clonotype appeared a few times. The chain couples TRBV7-2 to TRBJ2-1; D may be TRBD2 (7 bases). From germline, CDR1 is SGHTA and CDR2 FQGNSA. Trimming cost V 1 base and J 7 bases, with 17 bases left between them. The CDR3 runs 16 residues. Written as DNA, the CDR3 is TGTGCCAGCAGCTTAGTGGGGGGGCCGACTTTAAATGAGCAGTTCTTC. The encoded protein is CASSLVGGPTLNEQFF.

The chain couples TRBV28 to TRBJ2-7, with D hard to call. CDR1 and CDR2 (germline): MDHEN, SYDVKM. CDR3 length: 15 amino acids. The V and J ends lost 5 bases and 2 bases respectively, with 16 bases between them. The CDR3 is CASSPPGSATYEQYF. The CDR3 nucleotides are TGTGCCAGCAGTCCTCCCGGGTCCGCAACCTACGAGCAGTACTTC. Based on the CDR3 plus reference TRBV28 and TRBJ2-7, the full variable domain is DVKVTQSSRYLVKRTGEKVFLECVQDMDHENMFWYRQDPGLGLRLIYFSYDVKMKEKGDIPEGYSVSREKKERFSLILESASTNQTSMYLCASSPPGSATYEQYFGPGTRLTVT.

The chain carries TRBV6-5 and TRBJ2-6; D is uncertain. The V end was cut by 7 bases, the J end by 0 bases, with 10 bases between. Germline V lookup: CDR1 MNHEY, CDR2 SVGAGI. The CDR3 is 15 amino acids. The CDR3 reads CASMGGGSGANVLTF. In nucleotides, the CDR3 is TGTGCCAGCATGGGTGGCGGCTCTGGGGCCAACGTCCTGACTTTC.

V and J are TRBV5-5 and TRBJ2-7, with D possibly TRBD2 on 6 matching bases. The CDR3 extends over 16 amino acids. Trimming took 0 bases from V and 2 from J, leaving 15 bases between them. The germline gives CDR1 SGHKS, CDR2 YYEKEE (reference sequence). CDR3 residues: CASSLDRDLRTYEQYF. The DNA of the CDR3 is TGTGCCAGCAGCTTGGACCGGGACTTACGTACCTACGAGCAGTACTTC.

This clonotype was counted only a few times. CDR3: CSVEPGQGTEAFF. In DNA form, the CDR3 reads TGCAGCGTTGAACCAGGACAGGGCACTGAAGCTTTCTTT. This rearrangement joins TRBV29-1 to TRBJ1-1, with TRBD1 matching 8 bases. Germline CDR1 is SQVTM and CDR2 is ANQGSEA. Losses at the gene ends were 2 bases for V and 4 bases for J; bases not matched to a gene: 3. There are 13 residues in the CDR3.

This clonotype has just one count. The junction shows a germline mismatch at one end, possibly a read error. The chain employs TRBV20-1 and TRBJ2-3; D is unclear. From germline, CDR1 is DFQATT and CDR2 SNEGSKA (reference sequence). CDR3 length: 12 residues. DNA for the CDR3: TGCAGTGCTCCCCCGGGCACAGATACGCGGTATTTT. Its protein product is CSAPPGTDTRYF.

The chain recombines TRBV6-2 or TRBV6-3 with TRBJ2-7; D unclear. Germline V lookup: CDR1 MNHEY, CDR2 SVGEGT. V shed 2 bases and J shed 7 bases, with 6 bases lying between them. CDR3 length: 11 amino acids. The CDR3 is CASSYINEQYF. The CDR3 nucleotides are TGTGCCAGCAGTTACATCAATGAGCAGTACTTC.

This clonotype was found many times. The chain couples TRBV6-6 to TRBJ2-2; D possibly corresponds to TRBD1 (6 bases). The CDR3 runs 14 residues. CDR1 and CDR2 from the germline V gene are MNHNY and SVGAGI (reference sequence). The ends were cut back, 6 bases at V and 5 bases at J, with 13 bases in the middle. CDR3 DNA: TGTGCCAGCAGCCCGACCAGGGGAACCGGGGAGCTGTTTTTT. Amino acid sequence: CASSPTRGTGELFF.

The chain links TRBV15 to TRBJ2-4; a possible D gene is TRBD1 (5 bases). The end of the DNA is better explained by TRBJ2-7, so the J call may be wrong. CDR3 length equals 15 residues. The germline V gene encodes CDR1 LNHNV and CDR2 YYDKDF (reference sequence). CDR3 region: CATSRDGASSYEQYF. In DNA form, the CDR3 reads TGTGCCACCAGCAGAGATGGGGCGTCCTCCTACGAGCAGTACTTC.

The chain uses TRBV9 and TRBJ2-7, with TRBD1 matching over 8 bases. Trimming cost V 5 bases and J 4 bases; bases outside gene matches: 11. Germline V CDR1 and CDR2: SGDLS, YYNGEE. The CDR3 totals 15 residues. The CDR3 here is CASSEDGTGQYEQYF. The CDR3 DNA follows: TGTGCCAGCAGTGAAGACGGGACAGGCCAATACGAGCAGTACTTC.

The rearrangement links TRBV14 to TRBJ1-4; possibly TRBD1 for D (5 bases). CDR3 length: 15 amino acids. Per the germline V gene, CDR1 is SGHDN and CDR2 is FVKESK. V dropped 4 bases and J dropped 3 bases, with 12 bases sitting between them. The chain's CDR3 is CASSPPGGANEKLFF. CDR3 DNA sequence: TGTGCCAGCAGCCCCCCCGGGGGGGCTAATGAAAAACTGTTTTTT.

The J gene is TRBJ1-5, the V gene TRBV3-1; 8 nucleotides align to TRBD1. The length of the CDR3 is 17 residues. The germline V gene encodes CDR1 LGHDT and CDR2 YNNKEL (reference sequence). V dropped 4 bases and J dropped 6; count of bases not matched to a gene: 14. CDR3 sequence: CASSPGQGGRTIQPQHF. DNA for the CDR3: TGTGCCAGCAGCCCCGGACAGGGCGGGAGGACGATTCAGCCCCAGCATTTT.

The chain uses TRBV4-1 and TRBJ2-5, with a weak D call TRBD2 (5 bases). This CDR3 is built from 17 residues. Per germline, CDR1 MGHRA and CDR2 YSYEKL. Trimming left V 4 bases short and J 3 bases short, with 21 bases between. CDR3 nucleotides: TGCGCCAGCAGCCTCTTCCCGGGCGGAGGACTGGAAGAGACCCAGTACTTC. Translating gives CASSLFPGGGLEETQYF.

This clonotype has a handful of counts. The chain joins TRBV5-1 to TRBJ2-7; 7 bases agree with TRBD2. This CDR3 is built from 15 residues. The germline V gene has CDR1 SGHRS and CDR2 YFSETQ. J lost 8 bases, V lost 4 bases, and 15 bases had no gene match. The CDR3 sequence is CASSPVSSGSTQQYF. CDR3 nucleotides: TGCGCCAGCAGCCCCGTGTCTAGCGGATCTACGCAGCAGTACTTC.

There are a few counts of this clonotype. V gene TRBV13 combines with J gene TRBJ2-3, with 8 bases matching TRBD2. V lost 5 bases, J lost 2 bases, and 6 bases stayed unmatched. The germline gives CDR1 PRHDT, CDR2 FYEKMQ (reference sequence). CDR3 length equals 15 residues. The CDR3 DNA follows: TGTGCCAGCAGCCTTAGCGGGGACAACACAGATACGCAGTATTTT. Amino acids: CASSLSGDNTDTQYF.

The chain links TRBV20-1 to TRBJ2-1, with 11 bases matching TRBD1. Germline values: CDR1 DFQATT, CDR2 SNEGSKA (reference sequence). The J segment lost 8 bases and the V segment lost 1 base, leaving 4 bases of the junction unmatched. There are 14 residues in the CDR3. The CDR3 here is CSARGTGGTDEQFF. The CDR3 DNA sequence: TGCAGTGCTAGAGGGACAGGGGGCACCGATGAGCAGTTCTTC.

The gene calls are TRBV14 and TRBJ1-6, with D perhaps matching TRBD1 (6 bases). The CDR3 runs to 14 residues. The germline gives CDR1 SGHDN, CDR2 FVKESK. Trimming removed 6 bases at V and 2 bases at J, with 8 bases between. The CDR3, as DNA: TGTGCCAGCAGACAGGGAACCTATAATTCACCCCTCCACTTT. This codes for CASRQGTYNSPLHF.

This clonotype showed up just a few times. The chain uses TRBV6-1 and TRBJ2-7, with D possibly being TRBD1 (7 bases). Between the trimmed V and J ends, which lost 5 bases and 3 bases, there was a span of 14 bases. This CDR3 comprises 14 residues. Germline V gives CDR1 MNHNS, CDR2 SASEGT. The chain's CDR3 is CASSPSGGLYEQYF. The CDR3 DNA is TGTGCCAGCAGTCCCTCAGGGGGGCTCTACGAGCAGTACTTC.

Written as DNA, the CDR3 is TGTGCCAGCAGTTACTCGTCGGCAGGGGGTGGACAGCCCCAGCATTTT. It is translated as CASSYSSAGGGQPQHF. The chain employs TRBV6-6 and TRBJ1-5, with 7 bases matching TRBD1. The CDR3 loop spans 16 amino acids. CDR1 and CDR2 (germline): MNHNY, SVGAGI (reference sequence). Trimming cost V 0 bases and J 7 bases; bases outside gene matches: 9.